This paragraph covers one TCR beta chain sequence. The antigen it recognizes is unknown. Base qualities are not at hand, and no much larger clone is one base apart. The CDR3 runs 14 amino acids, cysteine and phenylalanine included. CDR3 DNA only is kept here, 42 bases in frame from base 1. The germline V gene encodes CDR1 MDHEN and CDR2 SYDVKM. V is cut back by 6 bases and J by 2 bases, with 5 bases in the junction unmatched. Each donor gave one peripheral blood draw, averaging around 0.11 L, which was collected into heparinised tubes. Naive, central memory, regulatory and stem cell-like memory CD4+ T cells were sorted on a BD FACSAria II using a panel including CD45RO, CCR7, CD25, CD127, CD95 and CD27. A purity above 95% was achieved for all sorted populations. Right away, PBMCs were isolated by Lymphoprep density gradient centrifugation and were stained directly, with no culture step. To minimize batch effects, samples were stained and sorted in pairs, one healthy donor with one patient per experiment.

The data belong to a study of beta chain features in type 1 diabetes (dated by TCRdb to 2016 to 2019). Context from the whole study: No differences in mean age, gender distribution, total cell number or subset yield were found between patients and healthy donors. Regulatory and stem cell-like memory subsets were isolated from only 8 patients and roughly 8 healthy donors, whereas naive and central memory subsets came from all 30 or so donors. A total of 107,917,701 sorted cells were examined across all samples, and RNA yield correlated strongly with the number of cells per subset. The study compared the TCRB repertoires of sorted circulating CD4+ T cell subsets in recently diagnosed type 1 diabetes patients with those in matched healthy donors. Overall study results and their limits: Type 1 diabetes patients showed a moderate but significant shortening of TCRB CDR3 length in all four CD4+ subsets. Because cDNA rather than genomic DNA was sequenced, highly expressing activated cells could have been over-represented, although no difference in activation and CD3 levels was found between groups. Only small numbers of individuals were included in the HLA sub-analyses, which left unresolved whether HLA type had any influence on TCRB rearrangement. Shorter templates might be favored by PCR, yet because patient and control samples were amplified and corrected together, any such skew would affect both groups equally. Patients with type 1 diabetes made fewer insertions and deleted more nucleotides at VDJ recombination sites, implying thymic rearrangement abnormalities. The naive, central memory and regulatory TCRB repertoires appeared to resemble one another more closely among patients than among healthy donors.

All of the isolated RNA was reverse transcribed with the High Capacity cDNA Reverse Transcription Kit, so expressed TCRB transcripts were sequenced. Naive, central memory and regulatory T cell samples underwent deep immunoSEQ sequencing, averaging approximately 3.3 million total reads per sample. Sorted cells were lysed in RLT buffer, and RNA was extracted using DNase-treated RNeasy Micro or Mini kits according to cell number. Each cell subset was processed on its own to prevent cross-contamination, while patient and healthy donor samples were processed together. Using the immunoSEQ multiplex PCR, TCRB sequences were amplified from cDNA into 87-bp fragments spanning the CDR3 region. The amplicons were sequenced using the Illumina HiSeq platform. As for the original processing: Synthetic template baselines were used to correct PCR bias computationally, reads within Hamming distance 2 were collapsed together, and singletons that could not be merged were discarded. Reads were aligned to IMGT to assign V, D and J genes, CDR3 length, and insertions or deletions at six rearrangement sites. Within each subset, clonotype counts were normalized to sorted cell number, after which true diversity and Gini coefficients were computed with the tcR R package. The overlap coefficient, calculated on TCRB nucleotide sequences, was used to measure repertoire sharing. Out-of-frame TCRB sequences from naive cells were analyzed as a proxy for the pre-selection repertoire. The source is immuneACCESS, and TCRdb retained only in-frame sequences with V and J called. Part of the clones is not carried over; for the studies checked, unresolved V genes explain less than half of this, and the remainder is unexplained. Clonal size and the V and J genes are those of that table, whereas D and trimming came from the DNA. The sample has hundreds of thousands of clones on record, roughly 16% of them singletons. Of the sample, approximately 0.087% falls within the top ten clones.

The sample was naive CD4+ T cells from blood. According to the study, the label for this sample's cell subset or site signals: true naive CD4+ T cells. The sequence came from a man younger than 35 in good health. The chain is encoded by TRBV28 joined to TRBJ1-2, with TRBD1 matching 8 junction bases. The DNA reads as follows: TGTGCCAGCAGGGACCGGGACAGGAACTATGGCTACACCTTC. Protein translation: CASRDRDRNYGYTF.